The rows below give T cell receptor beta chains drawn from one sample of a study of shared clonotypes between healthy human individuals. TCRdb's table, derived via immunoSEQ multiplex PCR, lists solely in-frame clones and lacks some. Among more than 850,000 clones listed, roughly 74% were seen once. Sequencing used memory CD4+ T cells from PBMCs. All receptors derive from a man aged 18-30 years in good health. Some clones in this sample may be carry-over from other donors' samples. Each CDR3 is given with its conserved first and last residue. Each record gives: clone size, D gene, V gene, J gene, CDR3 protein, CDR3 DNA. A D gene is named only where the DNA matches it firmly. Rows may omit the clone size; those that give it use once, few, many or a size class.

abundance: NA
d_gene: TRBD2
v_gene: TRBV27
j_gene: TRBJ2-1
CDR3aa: CASSDGGGTYNEQFF
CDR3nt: TGTGCCAGCTCAGACGGGGGAGGGACCTACAATGAGCAGTTCTTC

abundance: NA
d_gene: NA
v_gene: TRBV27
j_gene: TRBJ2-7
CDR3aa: CASSLRSGWPGEEQYF
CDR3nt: TGTGCCAGCAGTTTAAGATCGGGATGGCCTGGGGAGGAGCAGTACTTC

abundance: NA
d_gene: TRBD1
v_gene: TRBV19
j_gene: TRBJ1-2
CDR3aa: CASSATGANYGYTF
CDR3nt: TGTGCCAGTAGCGCGACAGGGGCTAACTATGGCTACACCTTC

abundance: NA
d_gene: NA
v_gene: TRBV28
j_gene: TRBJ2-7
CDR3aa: CASTRYYEQYF
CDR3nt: TGTGCCAGCACAAGATACTACGAGCAGTACTTC

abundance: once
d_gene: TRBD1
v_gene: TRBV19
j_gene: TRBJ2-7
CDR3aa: CASSDRGEQYF
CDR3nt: TGTGCCAGTAGCGACAGGGGCGAGCAGTACTTC

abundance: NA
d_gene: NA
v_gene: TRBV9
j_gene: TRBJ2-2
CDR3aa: CASSPVYTTGELFF
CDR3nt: TGTGCCAGCAGCCCAGTCTATACCACCGGGGAGCTGTTTTTT

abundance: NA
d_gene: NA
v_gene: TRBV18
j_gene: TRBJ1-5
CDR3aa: CASSPAALSNQPQHF
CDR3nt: TGTGCCAGCTCACCGGCGGCACTTAGCAATCAGCCCCAGCATTTT

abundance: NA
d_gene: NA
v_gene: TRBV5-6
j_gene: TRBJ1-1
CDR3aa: CASSLDLTRGGGTEAFF
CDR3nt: TGTGCCAGCAGCTTGGACCTCACTAGGGGAGGAGGCACTGAAGCTTTCTTT

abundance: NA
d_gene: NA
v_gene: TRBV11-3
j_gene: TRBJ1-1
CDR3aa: CASSLQPNTEAFF
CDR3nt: TGTGCCAGCAGCCTACAACCGAACACTGAAGCTTTCTTT

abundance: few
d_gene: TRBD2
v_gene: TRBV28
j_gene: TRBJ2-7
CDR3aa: CASRFPAGERYEQYF
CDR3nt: TGTGCCAGCAGATTTCCCGCGGGGGAAAGATACGAGCAGTACTTC

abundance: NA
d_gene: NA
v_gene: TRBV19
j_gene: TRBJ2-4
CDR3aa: CASSSRGVQDIQYF
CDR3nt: TGTGCCAGTAGTTCAAGAGGGGTGCAAGACATTCAGTACTTC

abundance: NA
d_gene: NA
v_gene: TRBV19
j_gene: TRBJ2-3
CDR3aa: CASSWSGSGRQDTQYF
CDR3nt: TGTGCCAGTAGTTGGAGCGGTTCTGGCCGGCAAGATACGCAGTATTTT

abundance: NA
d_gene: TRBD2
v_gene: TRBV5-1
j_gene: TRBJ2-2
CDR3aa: CASSFLAGLSTGELFF
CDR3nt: TGCGCCAGCAGCTTCTTAGCGGGATTGAGCACCGGGGAGCTGTTTTTT

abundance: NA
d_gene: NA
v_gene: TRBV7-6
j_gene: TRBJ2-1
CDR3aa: CASSWRSNEQFF
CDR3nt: TGTGCCAGCAGCTGGAGGAGCAATGAGCAGTTCTTC

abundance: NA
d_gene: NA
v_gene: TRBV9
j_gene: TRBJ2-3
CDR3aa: CASTPRGLSTDTQYF
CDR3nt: TGTGCCAGCACACCACGCGGACTGAGCACAGATACGCAGTATTTT

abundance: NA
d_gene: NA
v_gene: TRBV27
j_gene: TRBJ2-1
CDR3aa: CASSPLSRGPGNEQFF
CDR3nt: TGTGCCAGCAGTCCCCTTAGTAGGGGACCGGGCAATGAGCAGTTCTTC

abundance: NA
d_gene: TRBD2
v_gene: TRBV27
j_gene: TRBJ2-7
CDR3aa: CASSLSPGRSSYEQYF
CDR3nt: TGTGCCAGCAGTTTATCACCCGGGAGGAGCTCCTACGAGCAGTACTTC

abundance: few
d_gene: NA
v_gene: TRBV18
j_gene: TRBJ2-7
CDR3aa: CASSPKGWRAYEQYF
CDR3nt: TGTGCCAGCTCACCAAAGGGGTGGCGGGCCTACGAGCAGTACTTC

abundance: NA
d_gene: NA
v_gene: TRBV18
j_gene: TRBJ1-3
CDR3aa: CASSPRDGPGNTIYF
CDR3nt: TGTGCCAGCTCTCCGAGGGACGGACCTGGAAACACCATATATTTT

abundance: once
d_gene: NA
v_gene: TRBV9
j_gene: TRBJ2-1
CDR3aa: CASSPRDFSYNEQFF
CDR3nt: TGTGCCAGCAGTCCCCGGGACTTTTCCTACAATGAGCAGTTCTTC

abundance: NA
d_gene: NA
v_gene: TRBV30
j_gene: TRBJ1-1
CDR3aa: CAWSGAPLTRGSEAFF
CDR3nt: TGTGCCTGGAGTGGGGCCCCGCTGACCAGGGGAAGTGAAGCTTTCTTT

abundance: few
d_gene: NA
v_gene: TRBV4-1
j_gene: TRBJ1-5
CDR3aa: CASSQDETGGYSNQPQHF
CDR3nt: TGCGCCAGCAGCCAGGACGAGACGGGCGGTTATAGCAATCAGCCCCAGCATTTT

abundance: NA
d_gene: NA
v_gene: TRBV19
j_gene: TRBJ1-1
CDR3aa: CASSIVNGNTEAFF
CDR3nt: TGTGCCAGTAGTATAGTGAACGGGAACACTGAAGCTTTCTTT

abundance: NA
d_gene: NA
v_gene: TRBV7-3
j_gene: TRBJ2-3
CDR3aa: CASSLMRDDTQYF
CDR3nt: TGTGCCAGCTCTCTGATGCGGGACGATACGCAGTATTTT

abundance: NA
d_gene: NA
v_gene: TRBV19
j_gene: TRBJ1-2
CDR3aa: CASSTQTVNYGYTF
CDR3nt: TGTGCCAGTAGTACCCAAACAGTAAACTATGGCTACACCTTC

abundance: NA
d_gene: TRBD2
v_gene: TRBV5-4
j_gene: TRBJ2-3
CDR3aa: CASSPGTSGDTQYF
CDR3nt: TGTGCCAGCAGCCCCGGGACTAGCGGGGATACGCAGTATTTT